The 9 T cell receptor beta chains below come from one sample, sequenced in a study of CD8+ T cells in alopecia areata. Isolated RNA was reverse transcribed into cDNA used as the sequencing template. Clones were sequenced by immunoSEQ multiplex PCR, and TCRdb holds only the in-frame ones, with some missing. Among roughly 180,000 clones listed, roughly 63% were seen once. Sequenced here: CD4+ T cells sorted from blood, sampled at week 0. The source of these receptors is a human donor with alopecia areata.

For this clone: Other DNA sequences of this sample code for an identical CDR3. This rearrangement joins TRBV29-1 to TRBJ1-6, with 7 bases matching TRBD1. The CDR3 length is 14 residues. V gave up 6 bases and J gave up 7 bases; unmatched junction bases: 9. The germline gives CDR1 SQVTM, CDR2 ANQGSEA. The CDR3 spells CSVKEQGTNSPLHF. The CDR3 DNA sequence: TGCAGCGTCAAAGAACAGGGGACCAATTCACCCCTCCACTTT.

V usage is TRBV19 and J usage is TRBJ1-2, with 10 bases aligning to TRBD1. Germline CDR1 and CDR2: LNHDA and SQIVND (reference sequence). The CDR3 sequence is 15 residues long. The ends lost 6 bases at V and 5 bases at J; junction bases unmatched: 9. The CDR3 DNA follows: TGTGCCAGTAGGCCCGGGACAGGGGATTTTTATGGCTACACCTTC. Translation: CASRPGTGDFYGYTF.

This clone was observed a single time. The chain uses TRBV29-1 and TRBJ1-2; a possible D gene is TRBD1 (5 bases). CDR1 SQVTM and CDR2 ANQGSEA come from the germline V gene. Trimming left V 1 base short and J 11 bases short, with 17 bases between. CDR3 length: 13 amino acids. The CDR3 here is CSVEARQGRGYTF. The CDR3 DNA follows: TGCAGCGTTGAAGCCCGGCAGGGAAGGGGATACACCTTC.

V usage is TRBV7-2 and J usage is TRBJ2-7, with a weak D call TRBD1 (6 bases). CDR3 size: 15 residues. V was pared by 5 bases and J by 3 bases, with 17 bases between. Germline assignment: CDR1 SGHTA and CDR2 FQGNSA. The CDR3 DNA is TGTGCCAGCAGCGCCCTAGGACAGCTCAACTACGAGCAGTACTTC. This codes for CASSALGQLNYEQYF. The variable domain in full, with the rest retrieved from reference TRBV7-2 and TRBJ2-7, is GAGVSQSPSNKVTEKGKDVELRCDPISGHTALYWYRQSLGQGLEFLIYFQGNSAPDKSGLPSDRFSAERTGGSVSTLTIQRTQQEDSAVYLCASSALGQLNYEQYFGPGTRLTVT.

The chain is built from TRBV5-1 and TRBJ2-1; 8 nucleotides match TRBD2. CDR1 is SGHRS and CDR2 is YFSETQ in the germline V gene. This CDR3 has 16 amino acids. Trimming took 0 bases from V and 5 from J; bases not matched to a gene: 7. Written as DNA, the CDR3 is TGCGCCAGCAGCTTGGTAGGTAGCGGGGCTAACAATGAGCAGTTCTTC. Its translation: CASSLVGSGANNEQFF.

This clone has only a few counts. This sequence joins TRBV5-1 and TRBJ2-3, with 13 bases lining up with TRBD2. The length of the CDR3 is 15 residues. The germline V gene encodes CDR1 SGHRS and CDR2 YFSETQ. V gave up 5 bases and J gave up 8 bases; unmatched junction bases: 8. CDR3 region: CASSPGTSGASTQYF. CDR3 DNA sequence: TGCGCCAGCAGTCCCGGGACTAGCGGGGCTTCTACGCAGTATTTT.

The chain employs TRBV29-1 and TRBJ1-1; D may be TRBD1 (5 bases). The CDR3 runs to 12 residues. Trimming shortened V by 7 bases and J by 11 bases, and 20 bases separated the two germline ends. CDR1 SQVTM and CDR2 ANQGSEA come from the germline V gene. CDR3 sequence reads: CSGWGQGAPAFF. CDR3 DNA sequence: TGCAGCGGGTGGGGCCAGGGTGCTCCCGCTTTCTTT.

The genes are TRBV29-1 and TRBJ2-2, with 11 bases that match TRBD2. The germline CDR1 and CDR2 sequences are SQVTM and ANQGSEA. This CDR3 comprises 15 residues. J was trimmed by 6 bases and V by 6 bases; bases with no gene match: 9. CDR3 protein: CSVELGTSGPGELFF. Here the CDR3 DNA reads TGCAGCGTCGAACTCGGGACTAGCGGCCCCGGGGAGCTGTTTTTT.

The gene calls are TRBV19 and TRBJ2-1; D call uncertain. With 1 base removed from V and 5 bases from J, the gap between germline ends came to 6 bases. Germline-derived CDR1 and CDR2 are LNHDA and SQIVND (reference sequence). The CDR3 has 13 amino acids. CDR3 sequence reads: CASSIGQNNEQFF. The CDR3 coding sequence is TGTGCCAGTAGTATAGGGCAAAACAATGAGCAGTTCTTC.